Included here is one T cell receptor (beta chain) sequence, with context. This sample is part of a study of blood T cell repertoires in COVID-19. Whole-study context: Researchers got acute and convalescent COVID-19 samples from the United States, Italy and Spain.

Libraries were prepared by immunoSEQ multiplex PCR; TCRdb keeps only in-frame clonotypes and omits some of them. Among over 100,000 clones listed, 86% were seen once. The germline V gene has CDR1 DFQATT and CDR2 SNEGSKA (reference sequence). This CDR3 has 14 amino acids. Trimming cost V 3 bases and J 4 bases, with 12 bases left between them. Specimen: peripheral blood. The chain employs TRBV20-1 and TRBJ2-2, with D possibly matching TRBD2 (7 bases). The clonotype comes from a woman in her sixties or seventies with COVID-19, enrolled during active disease. The CDR3 sequence is CSASRRGATGELFF. The CDR3 coding sequence is TGCAGTGCTAGTAGACGGGGGGCCACCGGGGAGCTGTTTTTT.